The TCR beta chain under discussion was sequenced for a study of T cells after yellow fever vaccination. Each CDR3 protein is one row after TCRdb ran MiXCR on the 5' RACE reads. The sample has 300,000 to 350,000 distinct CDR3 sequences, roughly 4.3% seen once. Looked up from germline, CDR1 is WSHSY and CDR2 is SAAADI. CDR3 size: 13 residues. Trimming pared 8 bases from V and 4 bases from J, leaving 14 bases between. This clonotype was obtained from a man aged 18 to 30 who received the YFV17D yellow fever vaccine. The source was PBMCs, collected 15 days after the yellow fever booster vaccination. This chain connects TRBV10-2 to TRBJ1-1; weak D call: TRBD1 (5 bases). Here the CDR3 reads CASEAGLGTEAFF. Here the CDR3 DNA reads TGCGCCAGCGAGGCAGGGCTTGGCACTGAAGCTTTCTTT.